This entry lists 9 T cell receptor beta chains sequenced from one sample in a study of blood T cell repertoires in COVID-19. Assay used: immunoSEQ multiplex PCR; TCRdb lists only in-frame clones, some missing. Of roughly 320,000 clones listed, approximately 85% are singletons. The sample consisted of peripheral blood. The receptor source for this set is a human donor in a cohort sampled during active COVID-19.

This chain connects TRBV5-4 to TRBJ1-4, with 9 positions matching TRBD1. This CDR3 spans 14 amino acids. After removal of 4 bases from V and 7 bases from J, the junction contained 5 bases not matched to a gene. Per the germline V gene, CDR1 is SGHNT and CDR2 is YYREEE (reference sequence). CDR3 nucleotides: TGTGCCAGCAGCACGACAGGGGGAGGTGAAAAACTGTTTTTT. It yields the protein CASSTTGGGEKLFF. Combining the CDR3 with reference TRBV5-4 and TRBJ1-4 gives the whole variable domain ETGVTQSPTHLIKTRGQQVTLRCSSQSGHNTVSWYQQALGQGPQFIFQYYREEENGRGNFPPRFSGLQFPNYSSELNVNALELDDSALYLCASSTTGGGEKLFFGSGTQLSVL.

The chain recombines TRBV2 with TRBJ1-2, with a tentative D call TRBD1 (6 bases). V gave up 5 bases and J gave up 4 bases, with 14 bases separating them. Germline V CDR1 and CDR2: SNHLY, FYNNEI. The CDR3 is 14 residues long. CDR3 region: CASSQTLRGYGYTF. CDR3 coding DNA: TGTGCCAGCAGTCAAACACTCAGGGGCTATGGCTACACCTTC.

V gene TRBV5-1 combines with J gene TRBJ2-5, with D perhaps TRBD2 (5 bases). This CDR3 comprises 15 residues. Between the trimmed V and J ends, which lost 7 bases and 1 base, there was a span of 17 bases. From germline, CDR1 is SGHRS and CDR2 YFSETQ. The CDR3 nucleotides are TGCGCCAGCTGCCGCCAGCTAGCTTCCCAAGAGACCCAGTACTTC. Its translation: CASCRQLASQETQYF.

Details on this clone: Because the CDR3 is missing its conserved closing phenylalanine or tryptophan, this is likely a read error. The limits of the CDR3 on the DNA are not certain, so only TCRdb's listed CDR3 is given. CDR3: CASSEQHDSIGIT. The V and J genes are TRBV2 and TRBJ2-7; the table's D call, TRBD2, was not checked against the DNA. The germline V gene encodes CDR1 SNHLY and CDR2 FYNNEI. The CDR3 sequence runs 13 residues, both termini included.

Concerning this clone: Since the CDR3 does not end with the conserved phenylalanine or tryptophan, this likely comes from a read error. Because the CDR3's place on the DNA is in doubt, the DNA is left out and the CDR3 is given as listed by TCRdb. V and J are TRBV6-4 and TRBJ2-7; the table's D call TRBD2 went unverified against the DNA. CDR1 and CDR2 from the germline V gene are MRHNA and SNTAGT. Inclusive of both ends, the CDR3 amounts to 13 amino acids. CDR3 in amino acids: CASSLCPGLAGLR.

CDR3 DNA sequence: TGTGCCAGCAGTTACTCGGCGGGGAGCACAGATACGCAGTATTTT. Encoded protein: CASSYSAGSTDTQYF. The rearrangement links TRBV6-6 to TRBJ2-3; the D gene is possibly TRBD2 (6 bases). The CDR3 is 15 amino acids. Germline values: CDR1 MNHNY, CDR2 SVGAGI (reference sequence). Trimming pared 0 bases from V and 0 bases from J, leaving 7 bases between.

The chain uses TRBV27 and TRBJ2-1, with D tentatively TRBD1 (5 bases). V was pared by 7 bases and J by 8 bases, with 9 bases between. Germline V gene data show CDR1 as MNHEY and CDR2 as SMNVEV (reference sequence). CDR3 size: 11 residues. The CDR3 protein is CASIWGDEQFF. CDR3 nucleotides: TGTGCCAGCATTTGGGGCGATGAGCAGTTCTTC.

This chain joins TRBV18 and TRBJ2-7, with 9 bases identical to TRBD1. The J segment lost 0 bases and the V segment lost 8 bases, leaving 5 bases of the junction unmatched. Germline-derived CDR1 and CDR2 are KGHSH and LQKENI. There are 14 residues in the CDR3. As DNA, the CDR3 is TGTGCCAGCAAGGAACAGGGGGCCTCCTACGAGCAGTACTTC. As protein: CASKEQGASYEQYF.

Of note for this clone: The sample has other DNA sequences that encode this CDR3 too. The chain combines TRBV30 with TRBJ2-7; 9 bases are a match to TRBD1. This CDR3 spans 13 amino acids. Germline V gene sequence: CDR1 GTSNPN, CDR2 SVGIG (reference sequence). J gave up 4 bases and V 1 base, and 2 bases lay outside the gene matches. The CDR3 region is CAWSAGQGYEQYF. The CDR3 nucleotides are TGTGCCTGGAGTGCCGGACAGGGGTACGAGCAGTACTTC.